These 28 T cell receptor beta chains share one sample of origin, sequenced in a study of blood T cell repertoires in COVID-19. Sequenced by immunoSEQ multiplex PCR; TCRdb stores in-frame clones only, minus some. The sample shows 90,000 to 100,000 clones, about 84% of them seen only once. The specimen was peripheral blood. The receptors come from a woman aged 80 or over with acute or convalescent COVID-19.

The chain uses TRBV9 and TRBJ2-3; TRBD2 matches at 11 bases. CDR3 length: 19 amino acids. Germline V lookup: CDR1 SGDLS, CDR2 YYNGEE. The V segment lost 4 bases and the J segment 2 bases; nucleotides outside the gene matches: 15. Here the CDR3 reads CASSSMRSGSGRVTDTQYF. The CDR3 nucleotides are TGTGCCAGCAGCTCGATGCGGAGCGGTAGCGGGAGGGTCACAGATACGCAGTATTTT.

The chain couples TRBV7-8 to TRBJ2-2; 9 nucleotides match TRBD2. CDR1 SGHVS and CDR2 FQNEAQ come from the germline V gene. The CDR3 sequence is 15 residues long. The J segment lost 4 bases and the V segment lost 1 base, leaving 1 base of the junction unmatched. CDR3 amino acids: CASSLEAGGTGELFF. The DNA of the CDR3 is TGTGCCAGCAGCTTAGAAGCGGGGGGCACCGGGGAGCTGTTTTTT.

This clone was observed a single time. The chain couples TRBV28 to TRBJ1-1; no definite D call. Germline V gives CDR1 MDHEN, CDR2 SYDVKM. CDR3 length: 14 residues. V was cut by 2 bases and J by 3 bases, with 10 bases left in between. CDR3 DNA: TGTGCCAGCAGTTTACCCCAGATCTACACTGAAGCTTTCTTT. It yields the protein CASSLPQIYTEAFF. The entire variable domain, with the rest obtained from reference TRBV28 and TRBJ1-1, is as follows: DVKVTQSSRYLVKRTGEKVFLECVQDMDHENMFWYRQDPGLGLRLIYFSYDVKMKEKGDIPEGYSVSREKKERFSLILESASTNQTSMYLCASSLPQIYTEAFFGQGTRLTVV.

This clone was observed a single time. The chain is built from TRBV7-8 and TRBJ1-5; D is possibly TRBD1 (5 bases). Germline V gene data show CDR1 as SGHVS and CDR2 as FQNEAQ. The CDR3 has 15 amino acids. Trimming stripped 2 bases from V and 9 bases from J, with 17 bases between. CDR3 coding DNA: TGTGCCAGCAGCTTAAACCCCCAGGGTCTTGGGCCCCAGCATTTT. Its protein is CASSLNPQGLGPQHF.

This sequence joins TRBV29-1 and TRBJ1-4; TRBD1 might be the D (6 bases). Germline V gives CDR1 SQVTM, CDR2 ANQGSEA. The length of the CDR3 is 13 residues. V lost 6 bases, J lost 7 bases, and 15 bases lay in between. The CDR3 sequence is CSVGAGAAEKLFF. The CDR3 bases are TGCAGCGTCGGGGCAGGGGCGGCTGAAAAACTGTTTTTT.

The chain uses TRBV11-2 and TRBJ1-1; TRBD1 might be the D (6 bases). V was clipped by 4 bases and J by 4 bases, with 16 bases between them. Germline CDR1 and CDR2: SGHAT and FQNNGV. The CDR3 length is 15 residues. The chain's CDR3 is CASSSGRPRGTEAFF. CDR3 DNA: TGTGCCAGCAGCTCAGGCCGGCCCAGGGGCACTGAAGCTTTCTTT.

This sequence joins TRBV2 and TRBJ1-1; 9 bases agree with TRBD1. The CDR3 runs to 16 residues. The V segment lost 5 bases and the J segment 0 bases; nucleotides outside the gene matches: 7. Per the germline V gene, CDR1 is SNHLY and CDR2 is FYNNEI. This chain's CDR3 is CASSRDRGIMNTEAFF. The CDR3 DNA is TGTGCCAGCAGTCGAGACAGGGGGATCATGAACACTGAAGCTTTCTTT.

The gene calls are TRBV6-5 and TRBJ1-2; possible D gene TRBD1, 6 bases. Germline assignment: CDR1 MNHEY and CDR2 SVGAGI. The CDR3 covers 15 residues. The germline V and J ends were trimmed by 6 bases and 3 bases, with 17 bases remaining between them. The CDR3 sequence: CASRIMQGSDYGYTF. In nucleotides, the CDR3 is TGTGCCAGCAGAATTATGCAGGGGAGCGACTATGGCTACACCTTC.

This chain joins TRBV7-2 and TRBJ1-6; the match to TRBD1 covers 7 bases. Germline CDR1 reads SGHTA; CDR2 reads FQGNSA. Trimming took 5 bases from V and 6 from J; bases not matched to a gene: 7. The CDR3 runs 15 residues. CDR3 in amino acids: CASSRRDSLNSPLHF. CDR3 coding DNA: TGTGCCAGCAGCAGGAGGGACAGCCTTAATTCACCCCTCCACTTT.

The CDR3: CASSLDGVVSTDTQYF. The CDR3 DNA reads as TGTGCCAGCAGCTTAGACGGAGTAGTCTCAACAGATACGCAGTATTTT. This chain uses TRBV7-9 with TRBJ2-3; D is undetermined. This CDR3 has 16 amino acids. Germline CDR1 and CDR2: SEHNR and FQNEAQ (reference sequence). V shed 1 base and J shed 3 bases, with 14 bases lying between them. The complete variable domain, with remaining parts taken from reference TRBV7-9 and TRBJ2-3, reads DTGVSQNPRHKITKRGQNVTFRCDPISEHNRLYWYRQTLGQGPEFLTYFQNEAQLEKSRLLSDRFSAERPKGSFSTLEIQRTEQGDSAMYLCASSLDGVVSTDTQYFGPGTRLTVL.

This clone was seen a handful of times. The V call is TRBV19, the J call TRBJ2-5; D perhaps matches TRBD1 (7 bases). V lost 5 bases to trimming and J lost 1 base, with 14 bases between them. Germline-derived CDR1 and CDR2 are LNHDA and SQIVND (reference sequence). The CDR3 extends over 15 amino acids. CDR3 in amino acids: CASSAGQLSQETQYF. In nucleotides, the CDR3 is TGTGCCAGTAGTGCGGGACAGCTGAGCCAAGAGACCCAGTACTTC.

The chain combines TRBV5-1 with TRBJ1-4; a possible D gene is TRBD1 (5 bases). This CDR3 comprises 16 residues. V lost 1 base to trimming and J lost 10 bases, with 20 bases between them. Germline V lookup: CDR1 SGHRS, CDR2 YFSETQ. The CDR3 reads CASSLSIAQGVGKLFF. The CDR3 region has the DNA TGCGCCAGCAGCTTGTCTATTGCGCAGGGTGTTGGAAAACTGTTTTTT.

The CDR3 DNA reads TGTGCCAGCAGTGACCCCACAGGGCTTGGTGAAAAACTGTTTTTT. Its translation is CASSDPTGLGEKLFF. V and J are TRBV25-1 and TRBJ1-4; D is perhaps TRBD1 (6 bases). Per the germline V gene, CDR1 is MGHDK and CDR2 is SYGVNS. This CDR3 region has 15 residues. V dropped 3 bases and J dropped 7 bases, with 15 bases sitting between them. Full variable domain (remainder filled in from reference TRBV25-1 and TRBJ1-4): EADIYQTPRYLVIGTGKKITLECSQTMGHDKMYWYQQDPGMELHLIHYSYGVNSTEKGDLSSESTVSRIRTEHFPLTLESARPSHTSQYLCASSDPTGLGEKLFFGSGTQLSVL.

The rearrangement uses TRBV7-2 and TRBJ2-3; the match to TRBD1 covers 9 bases. CDR3 size: 16 residues. Germline V gene sequence: CDR1 SGHTA, CDR2 FQGNSA. V lost 3 bases to trimming and J lost 0 bases; unmatched junction nucleotides: 4. The CDR3 is CASSLGQGISTDTQYF. The CDR3 DNA follows: TGTGCCAGCAGCTTGGGACAGGGTATAAGCACAGATACGCAGTATTTT.

In this sample, this clone turned up a few times. The chain is built from TRBV11-2 and TRBJ1-2; D is unclear. CDR1 is SGHAT and CDR2 is FQNNGV in the germline V gene. This CDR3 has 12 residues. Trimming removed 4 bases at V and 8 bases at J, with 11 bases between. In DNA, the CDR3 is TGTGCCAGCAGCTCCGAGAGCTACGGCTACACCTTC. It is translated as CASSSESYGYTF.

The J gene is TRBJ2-7, the V gene TRBV7-6; tentatively, D is TRBD2 (5 bases). The CDR3 runs to 14 residues. From germline, CDR1 is SGHVS and CDR2 FNYEAQ. V was clipped by 5 bases and J by 0 bases, with 11 bases between them. CDR3: CASSPSRSSYEQYF. In DNA form, the CDR3 reads TGTGCCAGCAGCCCTAGCAGGAGCTCCTACGAGCAGTACTTC. Looking up the rest from reference TRBV7-6 and TRBJ2-7 gives the full variable domain: GAGVSQSPRYKVTKRGQDVALRCDPISGHVSLYWYRQALGQGPEFLTYFNYEAQQDKSGLPNDRFSAERPEGSISTLTIQRTEQRDSAMYRCASSPSRSSYEQYFGPGTRLTVT.

V and J are TRBV19 and TRBJ1-6; D unclear. Per the germline V gene, CDR1 is LNHDA and CDR2 is SQIVND (reference sequence). The CDR3 covers 15 residues. The germline V and J ends were trimmed by 3 bases and 10 bases, with 16 bases remaining between them. The CDR3 DNA reads as TGTGCCAGTAGTATCCTGGACTCCGGCCGGTCACCCCTCCACTTT. This translates into CASSILDSGRSPLHF.

V gene TRBV29-1 combines with J gene TRBJ2-5, with 11 bases lining up with TRBD2. This CDR3 is built from 14 residues. The J segment lost 5 bases and the V segment lost 2 bases, leaving 4 bases of the junction unmatched. Germline CDR1 is SQVTM and CDR2 is ANQGSEA. The CDR3: CSVELAGGRETQYF. The DNA of the CDR3 is TGCAGCGTTGAACTAGCGGGGGGCCGGGAGACCCAGTACTTC.

The chain has TRBV5-4 and TRBJ1-2; 8 bases map to TRBD1. V dropped 3 bases and J dropped 2; count of bases not matched to a gene: 3. Germline V gene data show CDR1 as SGHNT and CDR2 as YYREEE (reference sequence). The CDR3 has 14 amino acids. This CDR3 is CASSWGQENYGYTF. DNA of the CDR3: TGTGCCAGCAGCTGGGGACAGGAGAACTATGGCTACACCTTC.

In this sample, this clone turned up a few times. V is TRBV7-3 and J is TRBJ1-2; D is perhaps TRBD1 (5 bases). The germline CDR1 and CDR2 sequences are SGHTA and FQGTGA. The CDR3 consists of 14 residues. Trimming took 3 bases from V and 5 from J, leaving 13 bases between them. The CDR3 region has the DNA TGTGCCAGCAGCTTTAATTCGAAGGGGTATGGCTACACCTTC. The encoded protein is CASSFNSKGYGYTF.

V and J are TRBV5-1 and TRBJ1-5, with D uncertain. The V gene lost 0 bases and the J gene lost 2 bases, with 6 bases spanning the gap. This CDR3 comprises 14 residues. From germline, CDR1 is SGHRS and CDR2 YFSETQ. The CDR3 nucleotides are TGCGCCAGCAGCTTGGACGGGGGCAATCAGCCCCAGCATTTT. Its translation: CASSLDGGNQPQHF.

The chain links TRBV6-5 to TRBJ2-7; D is unresolved. Trimming cost V 6 bases and J 3 bases, with 9 bases left between them. Germline CDR1 is MNHEY and CDR2 is SVGAGI. The CDR3 sequence is 12 residues long. CDR3 in DNA: TGTGCCAGCAGGCGCGCTAACTACGAGCAGTACTTC. Residues: CASRRANYEQYF.

V usage is TRBV12-2 and J usage is TRBJ2-7; TRBD2 reflects the table's D call only, with no check against the DNA. TRBV12-2 constitutes a pseudogene. The length of the CDR3 is 16 residues. The CDR3 sequence is CASRLDTGGITYEQYV. CDR3 DNA: TGTGCAAGTCGCTTAGATACGGGGGGCATCACCTACGAGCAGTACGTC.

CDR3 sequence reads: CASSLGGLANYGYTF. The CDR3 DNA follows: TGTGCCAGCAGCTTAGGCGGGTTAGCTAACTATGGCTACACCTTC. The chain recombines TRBV5-6 with TRBJ1-2, with D hard to call. The CDR3 spans 15 residues. CDR1 is SGHDT and CDR2 is YYEEEE in the germline V gene. V dropped 2 bases and J dropped 0 bases, with 11 bases sitting between them.

A few counts support this clone. Here the CDR3 DNA reads TGTGCCAGCAGTTACTCTTCTGGGACAGGGATGGGGCCACTATATTTT. Translating it yields CASSYSSGTGMGPLYF. The chain uses TRBV6-5 and TRBJ1-3; TRBD1 aligns across 9 bases. Trimming at V came to 0 bases and at J to 14 bases, leaving 14 bases not matched to a gene. Germline values: CDR1 MNHEY, CDR2 SVGAGI. This CDR3 spans 16 amino acids.

The rearrangement joins TRBV15 to TRBJ2-5; perhaps TRBD1 as D (5 bases). Trimming left V 1 base short and J 5 bases short, with 11 bases between. The germline V gene has CDR1 LNHNV and CDR2 YYDKDF (reference sequence). The CDR3 length is 14 residues. The CDR3: CATSRVAGLETQYF. The CDR3 nucleotides are TGTGCCACCAGCAGAGTGGCAGGGTTGGAGACCCAGTACTTC.

The genes are TRBV7-9 and TRBJ1-2; 8 bases are shared with TRBD1. Unmatched junction bases numbered 6, after V lost 5 bases and J lost 4 bases. This CDR3 has 14 amino acids. Germline V gives CDR1 SEHNR, CDR2 FQNEAQ (reference sequence). CDR3 bases: TGTGCCAGCAGCCCCACTCAGGGGGCCTATGGCTACACCTTC. This gives the protein CASSPTQGAYGYTF.

The chain couples TRBV7-2 to TRBJ1-3, with D maybe TRBD1 (5 bases). The V gene's germline CDR1 is SGHTA and CDR2 FQGNSA. V was shortened by 3 bases and J by 0 bases, with 12 bases between the two germline ends. The CDR3 loop spans 16 amino acids. CDR3 amino acids: CASSFQAGPSGNTIYF. The CDR3 region has the DNA TGTGCCAGCAGCTTCCAAGCAGGGCCCTCTGGAAACACCATATATTTT.